The rows below give T cell receptor beta chains drawn from one sample of a study of tumor-infiltrating lymphocytes in primary liver carcinoma. TCRdb ran MiXCR on the multiplex PCR reads and lists one entry per CDR3 protein. Of some 200,000 distinct CDR3 sequences in the sample, 65% were seen once. Sequencing used peripheral blood. The receptors here all came from a woman in her sixties or seventies with primary liver carcinoma and hepatitis B virus infection. The CDR3 runs from the conserved cysteine through the conserved F or W. A D gene is named only where the DNA matches it firmly. Some rows have no size entry. The others give once, few or many, or a class for an expanded clone.

J	V	D	size	DNA	CDR3
TRBJ1-2	TRBV11-2	TRBD1	.	TGTGCCTGCAGCCCGGTAGGGACAGGGCGCTATGGCTACACCTTC	CACSPVGTGRYGYTF
TRBJ1-2	TRBV5-1	.	.	TGCGCCAGCAGCCCCGCATACCCAGGGAAGACCTATGGCTACACCTTC	CASSPAYPGKTYGYTF
TRBJ2-1	TRBV5-4	.	.	TGTGCCAGCAGCTTGGCCCACGGACATGCGAGTGAGCAGTTCTTC	CASSLAHGHASEQFF
TRBJ2-1	TRBV25-1	TRBD1	.	TGTGCCAGCAGTGACATTACCGGGACAGGCCCCTACAACGAGCAGTTCTTC	CASSDITGTGPYNEQFF
TRBJ1-1	TRBV6-1	.	many	TGTGCCAGCACCCGGGGGGCTGGCACTGAAGCTTTCTTT	CASTRGAGTEAFF
TRBJ2-7	TRBV7-8	.	.	TGTGCCAGCAGCATAGTGCAGCGGTACGAGCAGTACTTC	CASSIVQRYEQYF
TRBJ2-1	TRBV29-1	TRBD1	once	TGCAGCGCCCCGGGACAGGGAGCCAGAATCACAAAAGGGCAGTTCTTC	CSAPGQGARITKGQFF
TRBJ2-2	TRBV7-3	TRBD1	few	TGTGCCAGCAGCTCGGCGACAGGGGAGACCGGGGAGCTGTTTTTT	CASSSATGETGELFF
TRBJ2-7	TRBV6-6	TRBD1	once	TGTGCCAGCAGTCAAGGGGGCGCGAATGTGTACGAGCAATACTTC	CASSQGGANVYEQYF
TRBJ2-3	TRBV28	.	.	TGTGCCAGCAGTTTAGAAGCGACGGCAGGTACGCAGTGTTTT	CASSLEATAGTQCF
TRBJ2-1	TRBV4-2	.	.	TGTGCCAGCAGCCAAGATACTTCGACCTATGAGCAGTTCTTC	CASSQDTSTYEQFF
TRBJ2-3	TRBV11-2	.	once	TGTGCCAGCACCATAGGGGGACTAACGTACCCGTCTGATACGCAGTATTTT	CASTIGGLTYPSDTQYF
TRBJ2-7	TRBV28	TRBD1	.	TGTGCCAGCAGATTTCCGGGACAGGGGGCCTACGAGCAGTACTTC	CASRFPGQGAYEQYF
TRBJ1-1	TRBV11-3	TRBD1	.	TGTGCCAGCAGCTTAGACGGACAGGGGGCTCTAGACACTGAAGCTTTCTTT	CASSLDGQGALDTEAFF
TRBJ2-7	TRBV11-2	TRBD2	medium-sized	TGTGCCAGCAGCTTAGATTGGGCAGCGGGAAGCCGGCAGTACTTC	CASSLDWAAGSRQYF
TRBJ2-1	TRBV10-3	TRBD2	.	TGTGCCATCAGTGAGTCCCCGGGAGGAATCGAGCAGTTCTTC	CAISESPGGIEQFF
TRBJ2-6	TRBV6-1	.	many	TGTGCCAGCAGTGAAGGGGTCTCTGGGGCCAACGTCCTGACTTTC	CASSEGVSGANVLTF
TRBJ1-4	TRBV12-3/TRBV12-4	.	many	TGTGCCAGCAGAGACCTAGAAAAACTGTTTTTT	CASRDLEKLFF
TRBJ2-2	TRBV7-6	TRBD1	.	TGTGCCAGCAGCTTACTACAGGGGTACACCGGGGAGCTGTTTTTT	CASSLLQGYTGELFF
TRBJ2-2	TRBV28	TRBD1	few	TGTGCCAGCAGTTTAAAGTATACCAGGGGGTTGAGCGCCGGGGAGCTGTTTTTT	CASSLKYTRGLSAGELFF
TRBJ2-1	TRBV11-2	.	.	TGTACCAGCAGTCAAGAATTGGGGAAGGATGAGCAGTTCTTC	CTSSQELGKDEQFF
TRBJ2-7	TRBV5-4	.	.	TGTGCTAGCAGCTTGGATCGCGGGGGCCTCTACGAGCAGTACTTC	CASSLDRGGLYEQYF
TRBJ1-4	TRBV29-1	.	many	TGCAGCGTGGAGACTGGGGGGAAACTGTTTTTT	CSVETGGKLFF
TRBJ2-2	TRBV12-3/TRBV12-4	TRBD2	many	TGTGCCAGCAGCCTAAGCGGGAGGGCCTCCGGGGAGCTGTTTTTT	CASSLSGRASGELFF
TRBJ1-1	TRBV29-1	.	many	TGCAGCGGGGGGGACACCAGTTTGAACACTGAAGCTTTCTTT	CSGGDTSLNTEAFF
TRBJ2-5	TRBV11-3	TRBD1	.	TGTGACATCAGCCATCGACAGGGGGTTTGGGAGACCCAGTACTTC	CDISHRQGVWETQYF
TRBJ1-3	TRBV19	.	.	TGTGCCAGTAACAGCGGTGGAAACACCATATATTTT	CASNSGGNTIYF
TRBJ1-1	TRBV11-3	.	.	TGTGCCAGCAGCTTACGGGAATTAGAATTTCAGGACTCTGAAACTTTCTTT	CASSLRELEFQDSETFF
TRBJ2-1	TRBV29-1	.	.	TGCAGCGTTGAAGGGGGGGGTTGGGCAGGGGGCCGTTCCGATGAGCAGTTCTTC	CSVEGGGWAGGRSDEQFF
TRBJ2-3	TRBV6-1	.	.	TGTGACAGCACTTATGGAAGCGGTGGCACAGATACGCAGTATTTT	CDSTYGSGGTDTQYF
TRBJ1-1	TRBV4-2	.	.	TGTGCCAGCAGCCAAGATCTTGCGACACGGAACTCTGGAGCTTTCTTT	CASSQDLATRNSGAFF
TRBJ2-5	TRBV29-1	TRBD1	.	TGCAGCGTTGAAGTGGTGACAGGGAAACATGAGACCCAGTACTTC	CSVEVVTGKHETQYF
TRBJ2-1	TRBV11-2	.	few	TGTGCCAGCAGCTTCTCAAGACTTCACAATGGGCAGTTCTTC	CASSFSRLHNGQFF
TRBJ2-3	TRBV11-2	TRBD1	.	TGTGCCATCAGTGCACGACAGGGGGGGGATACGCAGTATTTT	CAISARQGGDTQYF
TRBJ2-7	TRBV12-3/TRBV12-4	.	.	TGTGCCAACAGTTTCGGGTCCTACTACGAGCAGTACTTT	CANSFGSYYEQYF
TRBJ2-1	TRBV14	TRBD2	few	TGTGCCAGCAGCCAAGCTAGCGGGAGGGCCAGGAATGAGCAGTTCTTC	CASSQASGRARNEQFF
TRBJ2-7	TRBV5-1	TRBD2	.	TGCGCCAGCAGCTTAGCGGGAGTCTTCCACGAGCAGTACTTC	CASSLAGVFHEQYF
TRBJ2-1	TRBV28	TRBD2	.	TGTGCCGTTTGGGCTAGCGGGACTTACTACAATGAGCAGTTCTTC	CAVWASGTYYNEQFF
TRBJ2-5	TRBV10-3	TRBD2	once	TGTGCCATCAGTGAGGCGGGAGTGGAAGGGACCCAGTGCTTC	CAISEAGVEGTQCF
TRBJ1-4	TRBV6-5	.	.	TGTGCCAGCAGCCAAATGGGGGACAAACAATATGCTACTAATGAAGAACTGTTTTTT	CASSQMGDKQYATNEELFF
TRBJ2-7	TRBV7-9	.	few	TGTGCCAGCAGCTTTAGGCGGGACGAGCAGTACTTC	CASSFRRDEQYF
TRBJ1-2	TRBV5-1	TRBD1	.	TGCGCCAGCAGCTACAGATCTTCCGGGACAGGACAGTATGGCTACACCTTC	CASSYRSSGTGQYGYTF
TRBJ2-1	TRBV28	.	.	TGTGCCAGCAGTTTAGGGACTTTTGTCTTCTCCTACAATGAGCAGTTCTTC	CASSLGTFVFSYNEQFF
TRBJ1-2	TRBV28	TRBD1	.	TGTGCCAGCAGTTTGAGGGGGCAGAACTATGACTACACCTTC	CASSLRGQNYDYTF
TRBJ2-7	TRBV5-6	TRBD1	.	TGTGTCAGCAGCTGGAGACAGGGGCCATTCTACGAACAGTACTTC	CVSSWRQGPFYEQYF
TRBJ1-1	TRBV5-1	TRBD1	.	TGCGCCGACAGCGACTCGACAGGGGGCAAGGGGGCTTTCTTT	CADSDSTGGKGAFF
TRBJ2-5	TRBV10-1	.	once	TGCGCCAGCGGTGACGGAGAGACCCAGTACTTC	CASGDGETQYF
TRBJ2-7	TRBV6-1	TRBD2	.	TGTGCCAACAGTGAAGCGGGGGGCTACGAGCAGTACTTC	CANSEAGGYEQYF
TRBJ2-1	TRBV11-2	.	.	.	CASSFGGGSNEQFF
TRBJ2-7	TRBV4-1	TRBD1	many	TGCGCCAGCAGCCAGAGGGGGCAGGGATCCGAGCAGTACTTC	CASSQRGQGSEQYF
TRBJ2-1	TRBV6-1	.	.	TGTGCCAGCAGGCTAGTGGGAACCTCCTACAATGAGCAGTTCTTC	CASRLVGTSYNEQFF